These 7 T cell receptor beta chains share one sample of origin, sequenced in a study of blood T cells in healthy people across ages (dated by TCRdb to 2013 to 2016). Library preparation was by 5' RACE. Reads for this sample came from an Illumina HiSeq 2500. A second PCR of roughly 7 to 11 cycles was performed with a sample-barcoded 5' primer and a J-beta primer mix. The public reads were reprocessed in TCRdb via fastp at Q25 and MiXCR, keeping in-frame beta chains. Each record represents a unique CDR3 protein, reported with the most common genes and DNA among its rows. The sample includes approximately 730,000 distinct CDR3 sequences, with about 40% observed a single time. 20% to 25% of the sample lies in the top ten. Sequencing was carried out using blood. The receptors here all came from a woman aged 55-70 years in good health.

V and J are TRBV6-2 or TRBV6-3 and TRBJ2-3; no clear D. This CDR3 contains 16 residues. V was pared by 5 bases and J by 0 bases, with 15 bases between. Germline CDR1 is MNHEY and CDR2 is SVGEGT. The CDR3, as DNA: TGTGCCAGCAGTGACCACCGGAGTACTAGCACAGATACGCAGTATTTT. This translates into CASSDHRSTSTDTQYF.

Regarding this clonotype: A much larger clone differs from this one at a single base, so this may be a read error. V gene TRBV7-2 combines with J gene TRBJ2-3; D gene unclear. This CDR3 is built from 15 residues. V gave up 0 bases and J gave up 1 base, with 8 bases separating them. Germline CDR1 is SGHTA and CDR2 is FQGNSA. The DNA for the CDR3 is TGTGCCAGCAGCTTAGCGCAGACTGGCACAGATACGCAGTATTTT. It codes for CASSLAQTGTDTQYF.

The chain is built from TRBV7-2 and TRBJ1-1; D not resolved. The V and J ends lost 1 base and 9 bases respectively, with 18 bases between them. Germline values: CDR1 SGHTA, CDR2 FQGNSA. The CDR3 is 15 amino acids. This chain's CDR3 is CASSLDPAPIGKAFF. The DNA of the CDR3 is TGTGCCAGCAGCTTAGACCCAGCACCGATCGGAAAAGCTTTCTTT.

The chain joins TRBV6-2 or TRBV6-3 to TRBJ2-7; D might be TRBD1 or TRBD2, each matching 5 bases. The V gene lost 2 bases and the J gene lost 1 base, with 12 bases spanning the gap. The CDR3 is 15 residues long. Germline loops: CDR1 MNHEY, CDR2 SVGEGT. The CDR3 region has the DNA TGTGCCAGCAGTTACGGGACCGGTGGATCCTACGAGCAGTACTTC. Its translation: CASSYGTGGSYEQYF.

CDR3 DNA sequence: TGCAGTGCCCCTATAGGGCTAGCGGGGATCGACTACAATGAGCAGTTCTTC. Encoded protein: CSAPIGLAGIDYNEQFF. The chain carries TRBV20-1 and TRBJ2-1, with 9 bases aligning to TRBD2. Germline V lookup: CDR1 DFQATT, CDR2 SNEGSKA (reference sequence). Trimming at V came to 6 bases and at J to 3 bases, leaving 15 bases not matched to a gene. The CDR3 covers 17 residues.

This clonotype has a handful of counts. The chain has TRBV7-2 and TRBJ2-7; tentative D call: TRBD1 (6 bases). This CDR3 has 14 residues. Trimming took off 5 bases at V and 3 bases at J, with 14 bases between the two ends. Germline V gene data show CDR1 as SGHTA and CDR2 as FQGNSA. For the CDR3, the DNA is TGTGCCAGCAGCCAAAACAGGGTGCGCTACGAGCAGTACTTC. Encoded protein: CASSQNRVRYEQYF.

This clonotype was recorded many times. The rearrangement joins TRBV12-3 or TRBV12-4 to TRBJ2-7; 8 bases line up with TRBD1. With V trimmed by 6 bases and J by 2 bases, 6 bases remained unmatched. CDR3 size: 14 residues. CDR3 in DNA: TGTGCCAGCAGGCAGGGGGCAATAACCTACGAGCAGTACTTC. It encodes CASRQGAITYEQYF.